The source of this T cell receptor beta chain is a study of CD4 T cells in relation to SARS-CoV-2 and coronaviruses. Libraries were prepared by immunoSEQ multiplex PCR; TCRdb keeps only in-frame clonotypes and omits some of them. The repertoire consists of roughly 30,000 clones, with over 65% occurring once and the leading ten covering roughly 20%. CD4+ T cells from unexposed donors were obtained before the COVID-19 pandemic (2011-2018). CD4+ T cells were isolated from the cells after 10 days of culture. Trimming pared 1 base from V and 2 bases from J, leaving 10 bases between. This CDR3 has 15 amino acids. CDR1 is SGHTA and CDR2 is FQGNSA in the germline V gene. Points on this clone: What it binds is unknown.

This chain joins TRBV7-2 and TRBJ2-3; D remains unclear. Sequenced sample: CD4+ T cells from PBMCs, cultured in vitro. This TCR was recovered from a human donor in good health. The chain's CDR3 is CASSLGWTNTDTQYF. CDR3 DNA: TGTGCCAGCAGCTTAGGTTGGACGAACACAGATACGCAGTATTTT.